This T cell receptor (beta chain) was sequenced in a study of T cells expressing NK-cell markers. Looking at the study overall: Out of eight donors sequenced, seven tested HCMV-seropositive and the remaining one seronegative.

From the 5' RACE reads, TCRdb lists one entry per CDR3 protein and no DNA. The clone table shows 400,000 or so distinct CDR3 sequences, with the ten largest holding around 10%. Material: blood T cells: a sorted CD56 or NKG2C T cell subset, CD4+ or CD8+ T cells, or bulk PBMC T cells (not recorded which). The clonotype comes from a woman between 45 and 60 years old in good health.

CDR3 sequence reads: CATSDRWDSTDTQYF. The genes are TRBV24-1 and TRBJ2-3; the TCRdb D gene call, TRBD1, has no DNA to confirm it. CDR1 and CDR2 (germline): KGHDR, SFDVKD. This CDR3 region has 15 residues.